Following are 27 T cell receptor beta chains from one sample sequenced in a study of T cells after yellow fever vaccination. In TCRdb, the 5' RACE reads were re-called with MiXCR into one record per CDR3 protein. The sample lists some 320,000 distinct CDR3 sequences; 8.5% to 10% were seen once. This specimen was PBMCs, taken on the day of the first yellow fever vaccination. Receptors originate from a man aged 18 to 30 who received the YFV17D yellow fever vaccine.

There are a few counts of this clonotype. An end of the junction differs from the germline gene, which may be a read error. The chain joins TRBV18 to TRBJ2-1; 8 nucleotides agree with TRBD2. The CDR3 totals 13 residues. CDR1 and CDR2 from the germline V gene are KGHSH and LQKENI. The CDR3 spells CASSPPGAGGPYF. The CDR3, as DNA: TGTGCCAGCTCACCACCGGGCGCGGGGGGCCCTTACTTC.

This clonotype was seen more than once but under ten times. V is TRBV9 and J is TRBJ1-5; D might be TRBD1 (6 bases). Trimming cost V 1 base and J 3 bases, with 11 bases left between them. CDR3 length equals 15 residues. Germline V gene sequence: CDR1 SGDLS, CDR2 YYNGEE. CDR3 sequence reads: CASSVRGALNQPQHF. The CDR3 DNA sequence: TGTGCCAGCAGCGTAAGGGGGGCCCTCAATCAGCCCCAGCATTTT. The whole variable domain, remainder taken from reference TRBV9 and TRBJ1-5, is DSGVTQTPKHLITATGQRVTLRCSPRSGDLSVYWYQQSLDQGLQFLIQYYNGEERAKGNILERFSAQQFPDLHSELNLSSLELGDSALYFCASSVRGALNQPQHFGDGTRLSIL.

This clonotype has a handful of counts. The rearrangement links TRBV5-1 to TRBJ2-7; D could derive from TRBD1 or TRBD2 (5 bases each). The germline V gene has CDR1 SGHRS and CDR2 YFSETQ. V dropped 1 base and J dropped 2 bases, with 10 bases sitting between them. The CDR3 is 14 amino acids. CDR3 amino acids: CASSLSGDPYEQYF. The CDR3 coding sequence is TGCGCCAGCAGCTTGAGTGGGGACCCCTACGAGCAGTACTTC.

This clonotype has a handful of counts. The V gene is TRBV29-1, the J gene TRBJ2-5; the match to TRBD2 covers 12 bases. The J segment lost 1 base and the V segment lost 6 bases, leaving 6 bases of the junction unmatched. From germline, CDR1 is SQVTM and CDR2 ANQGSEA. This CDR3 has 15 amino acids. Written as DNA, the CDR3 is TGCAGCGTGAGCCCACTAGCGGGGGGCCAAGAGACCCAGTACTTC. Translated, it gives CSVSPLAGGQETQYF.

This clonotype was detected a few times. The chain combines TRBV6-2 or TRBV6-3 with TRBJ2-7; D call uncertain. Germline V gene data show CDR1 as MNHEY and CDR2 as SVGEGT. The CDR3 totals 15 residues. With 0 bases removed from V and 0 bases from J, the gap between germline ends came to 9 bases. The CDR3 loop reads CASSYSSSSSYEQYV. DNA of the CDR3: TGTGCCAGCAGTTACTCTTCCTCTAGCTCCTACGAGCAGTACGTC.

This chain uses TRBV7-2 with TRBJ2-1; 8 bases are a match to TRBD1. The junction had 2 bases not matched to a gene; V was cut back by 6 bases and J by 1 base. Germline V gene lookup returns CDR1 SGHTA and CDR2 FQGNSA. CDR3 length equals 14 residues. In DNA, the CDR3 is TGTGCCAGCAGTCGACAGGGGTCCTACAATGAGCAGTTCTTC. Translated: CASSRQGSYNEQFF.

As regards this clonotype: The junction shows a germline mismatch at one end, possibly a read error. The CDR3 region is CASSQPITDTQYF. For the CDR3, the DNA is TGTGCCAGCAGCCAACCCATCACAGATACACAGTATTTT. The genes are TRBV7-2 and TRBJ2-3; D unresolved. The germline V gene has CDR1 SGHTA and CDR2 FQGNSA. This CDR3 has 13 residues.

This clonotype has just a few counts. This chain uses TRBV30 with TRBJ2-3; D remains ambiguous. Per the germline V gene, CDR1 is GTSNPN and CDR2 is SVGIG (reference sequence). The CDR3 runs to 12 residues. Trimming removed 5 bases at V and 4 bases at J, with 10 bases between. The CDR3 here is CAWSEGSDTQYF. The CDR3, as DNA: TGTGCCTGGTCGGAAGGATCAGATACGCAGTATTTT.

This clonotype was observed many times. The chain joins TRBV5-1 to TRBJ2-1, with D perhaps given as TRBD1 or TRBD2 (6 bases each). Looked up from germline, CDR1 is SGHRS and CDR2 is YFSETQ. The germline V and J ends were trimmed by 4 bases and 7 bases, with 18 bases remaining between them. The CDR3 is made up of 15 amino acids. The CDR3 spells CASSTGPGAGNEQFF. The CDR3 DNA sequence: TGCGCCAGCAGCACTGGGCCAGGGGCGGGGAATGAGCAGTTCTTC.

J is TRBJ1-2 and V is TRBV7-2, with D hard to call. This CDR3 comprises 14 residues. The V gene lost 5 bases and the J gene lost 1 base, with 11 bases spanning the gap. CDR1 is SGHTA, CDR2 FQGNSA, per germline. This CDR3 reads CASSRIGHNYGYTF. CDR3 bases: TGTGCCAGCAGCCGAATAGGGCATAACTATGGCTACACCTTC.

In its sample, this clonotype was seen many times. The rearrangement links TRBV5-1 to TRBJ1-1; maybe TRBD1 (6 bases). The V and J ends lost 4 bases and 2 bases respectively, with 15 bases between them. Germline V CDR1 and CDR2: SGHRS, YFSETQ. The CDR3 covers 15 residues. The CDR3 bases are TGCGCCAGCAGCGCTTTGAGGGGGGGCAACACTGAAGCTTTCTTT. It codes for CASSALRGGNTEAFF.

This clonotype was seen only a few times. CDR3 coding DNA: TGTGCCAGCAGTAGGGGACAGGGTAATCAGCCCCAGCATTTT. Amino acid sequence: CASSRGQGNQPQHF. The chain couples TRBV6-2 or TRBV6-3 to TRBJ1-5; the match to TRBD1 covers 9 bases. The CDR3 spans 14 residues. The germline V gene has CDR1 MNHEY and CDR2 SVGEGT. The V segment lost 5 bases and the J segment 4 bases; nucleotides outside the gene matches: 3.

This clonotype was counted a few times. The V gene is TRBV6-2 or TRBV6-3, the J gene TRBJ2-1; possibly TRBD2 for D (5 bases). Trimming stripped 7 bases from V and 0 bases from J, with 10 bases between. The CDR3 length is 14 residues. From germline, CDR1 is MNHEY and CDR2 SVGEGT. The CDR3 loop is CASTRGNSYNEQFF. The CDR3 DNA reads as TGTGCCAGCACCCGGGGAAACTCCTACAATGAGCAGTTCTTC.

This clonotype was counted only a few times. The chain recombines TRBV12-3 or TRBV12-4 with TRBJ1-3; tentatively, D is TRBD1 (6 bases). Trimming shortened V by 3 bases and J by 7 bases, and 13 bases separated the two germline ends. This CDR3 has 14 residues. CDR3 in amino acids: CASSLPGGANTIYF. The CDR3 DNA reads as TGTGCCAGCAGTTTGCCCGGGGGCGCGAACACCATATATTTT.

The chain combines TRBV5-1 with TRBJ2-3; 8 bases are a match to TRBD1. This CDR3 contains 17 residues. Germline trimming cut 4 bases from V and 1 base from J; bases unmatched to any gene: 11. CDR1 is SGHRS and CDR2 is YFSETQ in the germline V gene. The CDR3 region has the DNA TGCGCCAGCAGCCCAAACCGTCAGGGGGCTGGCACAGATACGCAGTATTTT. As protein: CASSPNRQGAGTDTQYF.

This clonotype showed up just a few times. This chain links TRBV11-2 with TRBJ1-2; 8 bases are shared with TRBD1. This CDR3 is built from 20 residues. V shed 3 bases, J shed 0 bases, and the junction held 18 bases outside the gene matches. Germline assignment: CDR1 SGHAT and CDR2 FQNNGV. The DNA for the CDR3 is TGTGCCAGCAGCTTTTTTTTACCTTACCGACAGGGGCGAGCTAACTATGGCTACACCTTC. Amino acid sequence: CASSFFLPYRQGRANYGYTF.

This chain connects TRBV5-4 to TRBJ2-1; no clear D. The germline V and J ends were trimmed by 5 bases and 4 bases, with 13 bases remaining between them. Germline V gene data show CDR1 as SGHNT and CDR2 as YYREEE (reference sequence). CDR3 length: 14 residues. This CDR3 reads CASRITTDYNEQFF. DNA for the CDR3: TGTGCCAGCAGAATAACGACGGATTACAATGAGCAGTTCTTC.

Only a few counts were recorded for this clonotype. The V and J genes are TRBV24-1 and TRBJ2-3; D is unresolved. The length of the CDR3 is 11 residues. V was shortened by 5 bases and J by 4 bases, with 3 bases between the two germline ends. Germline CDR1 KGHDR, CDR2 SFDVKD. In DNA, the CDR3 is TGTGCCACCAGTGGGGCAGATACGCAGTATTTT. Amino acid sequence: CATSGADTQYF.

The chain combines TRBV7-9 with TRBJ2-1; the D gene is possibly TRBD2 (7 bases). Deletions cut 3 bases from V and 9 bases from J, with 15 bases between. Germline CDR1 reads SEHNR; CDR2 reads FQNEAQ (reference sequence). This CDR3 is built from 14 residues. CDR3 coding DNA: TGTGCCAGCAGCTTGGGGGGGGCGCGAGGTGAGCAGTTCTTC. Translation: CASSLGGARGEQFF.

The chain employs TRBV7-9 and TRBJ1-1; perhaps TRBD1 as D (5 bases). CDR1 is SEHNR and CDR2 is FQNEAQ in the germline V gene (reference sequence). Trimming stripped 5 bases from V and 4 bases from J, with 17 bases between. The CDR3 covers 15 residues. The CDR3 DNA sequence: TGTGCCAGCAGCCCCCCGCGGGGGTGGAGCACTGAAGCTTTCTTT. Its protein is CASSPPRGWSTEAFF.

This clonotype appeared a few times. The chain combines TRBV29-1 with TRBJ2-1, with a weak D call TRBD1 (6 bases). V was clipped by 5 bases and J by 11 bases, with 13 bases between them. The CDR3 sequence is 11 residues long. CDR1 is SQVTM and CDR2 is ANQGSEA in the germline V gene. CDR3 amino acids: CSVTGQPQQFF. The CDR3 region has the DNA TGCAGCGTTACTGGACAGCCTCAGCAGTTCTTC.

This clonotype has only a few counts. This sequence joins TRBV20-1 and TRBJ2-7; D perhaps matches TRBD2 (7 bases). CDR1 DFQATT and CDR2 SNEGSKA come from the germline V gene (reference sequence). The V gene lost 2 bases and the J gene lost 2 bases, with 19 bases spanning the gap. The CDR3 has 16 residues. The CDR3 DNA reads TGCAGTGCTAGAAGGGGGGAGGGAGGGTTAACCTACGAGCAGTACTTC. Its protein is CSARRGEGGLTYEQYF.

The chain couples TRBV18 to TRBJ2-3; D tentatively reads TRBD1 or TRBD2 (5 bases each). This CDR3 is 18 amino acids long. V was trimmed by 3 bases and J by 2 bases, leaving 21 bases between them. Germline lookup yields CDR1 KGHSH and CDR2 LQKENI. The CDR3 sequence is CASSPVNGAGLITDTQYF. For the CDR3, the DNA is TGTGCCAGCTCACCCGTGAACGGGGCTGGTCTGATCACAGATACGCAGTATTTT.

This chain uses TRBV18 with TRBJ2-1, with 8 bases that match TRBD2. Trimming at V came to 3 bases and at J to 9 bases, leaving 13 bases not matched to a gene. Germline V gene data show CDR1 as KGHSH and CDR2 as LQKENI. The CDR3 length is 16 residues. The CDR3 coding sequence is TGTGCCAGCTCACCCGAGGTGCGGGGGGCTCCCCCTGAGCAGTTCTTC. Translating gives CASSPEVRGAPPEQFF. Complete variable domain (other parts from reference TRBV18 and TRBJ2-1): NAGVMQNPRHLVRRRGQEARLRCSPMKGHSHVYWYRQLPEEGLKFMVYLQKENIIDESGMPKERFSAEFPKEGPSILRIQQVVRGDSAAYFCASSPEVRGAPPEQFFGPGTRLTVL.

The chain links TRBV6-2 or TRBV6-3 to TRBJ2-2; the match to TRBD2 covers 14 bases. Trimming removed 6 bases from V and 1 base from J; junction bases left unmatched: 7. This CDR3 has 18 amino acids. Germline CDR1 is MNHEY and CDR2 is SVGEGT. The CDR3 nucleotides read TGTGCCAGCAGCAGTGGACTAGCGGGGGGTTGGAACACCGGGGAGCTGTTTTTT. This codes for CASSSGLAGGWNTGELFF.

J is TRBJ2-1 and V is TRBV5-6; D is unresolved. This CDR3 has 13 amino acids. The ends were cut back, 1 base at V and 4 bases at J, with 6 bases in the middle. The germline V gene has CDR1 SGHDT and CDR2 YYEEEE. The CDR3 region is CASSLPQYNEQFF. The CDR3 coding sequence is TGTGCCAGCAGCTTGCCCCAGTACAATGAGCAGTTCTTC.

This clonotype was seen a handful of times. The J gene is TRBJ2-5, the V gene TRBV6-1; either TRBD1 or TRBD2 may fit D (5 bases each). Germline V gene sequence: CDR1 MNHNS, CDR2 SASEGT. The V gene lost 10 bases and the J gene lost 5 bases, with 17 bases spanning the gap. This CDR3 is built from 13 residues. The CDR3 nucleotides are TGTGCCATCGGGGCCAGGGTGGGGGAGACCCAGTACTTC. Translating gives CAIGARVGETQYF.